These 2 T cell receptor beta chains came from one sample sequenced in a study of cytomegalovirus exposure and HLA in healthy donors. Only in-frame clones appear in the TCRdb table, and some are missing; sequencing was by immunoSEQ multiplex PCR. The sample records some 330,000 clones, about nine tenths being singletons. Sequenced: PBMCs. These receptors originate from a woman aged 18-29 years in good health and CMV-seronegative.

This clone was counted once. The chain is built from TRBV6-5 and TRBJ1-1; D call uncertain. This CDR3 is built from 16 residues. V was pared by 2 bases and J by 0 bases, with 13 bases between. Germline loops: CDR1 MNHEY, CDR2 SVGAGI. The CDR3 loop reads CASSYPVWAMNTEAFF. As DNA, the CDR3 is TGTGCCAGCAGTTACCCAGTATGGGCTATGAACACTGAAGCTTTCTTT.

The gene calls are TRBV4-2 and TRBJ2-1; 7 nucleotides align to TRBD2. The CDR3 has 18 residues. V lost 0 bases to trimming and J lost 3 bases; unmatched junction nucleotides: 11. Per germline, CDR1 LGHNA and CDR2 YNFKEQ. The CDR3 region has the DNA TGTGCCAGCAGCCAAGACCCTCCCCGGGAGGCTCTCTACAATGAGCAGTTCTTC. Translation gives CASSQDPPREALYNEQFF.